This T cell receptor beta chain was sequenced for a study of control samples from healthy donors and cancer patients. This clone has more than one count but fewer than ten. Germline V CDR1 and CDR2: WNHNN, SYGVQD (reference sequence). The length of the CDR3 is 16 residues. The J segment lost 8 bases and the V segment lost 8 bases, leaving 13 bases of the junction unmatched. Only in-frame clones appear in the TCRdb table, and some are missing; sequencing was by immunoSEQ multiplex PCR. The sample has roughly 100,000 clones, 75% to 90% seen once. The sequence was collected from a man aged 30 to 39 in good health. The chain links TRBV10-1 to TRBJ1-6; TRBD1 aligns across 9 bases. Sequenced sample: blood. CDR3 residues: CASSAIQGATDSPLHF. CDR3 nucleotides: TGCGCCAGCTCCGCGATACAGGGGGCGACGGATTCACCCCTCCACTTT.